What follows describes a single TCR beta chain. Its antigen is currently unknown. Compared with germline, one end of the junction differs, possibly owing to a read error. This CDR3 has 14 amino acids. The germline gives CDR1 MNHNS, CDR2 SASEGT. TCRbeta libraries were built with three rounds of nested PCR, modified from ARM-PCR. TCRdb used MiXCR to reprocess the multiplex PCR reads, holding one entry per CDR3 protein. The table has fewer than 130,000 distinct CDR3 sequences, approximately 84% seen once; the top ten hold 20% to 25%. This entry is derived from a study of tumor and adjacent non-tumor tissue in lung cancer. For the study at large: Histology: around 13 adenocarcinoma, a couple of squamous cell carcinoma, 1 small cell lung cancer. Aged about 31 to 76 years, patients included 10 men and about 5 women with stage I to III disease. Findings and limits, study-wide: TCR diversity was significantly greater in tumor than normal lung tissue. Top 100 clones took a larger repertoire share in normal lung.

This sample's RNA came from whole unsorted tissue. The V call is TRBV6-1, the J call TRBJ1-2; D might be TRBD1 (6 bases). Source material: lung tumor tissue. This receptor was identified in a man between 70 and 80 years old with non-small cell lung cancer. CDR3 sequence reads: CASSEGTRVYGYTF. The CDR3 bases are TGTGCCAGCAGCGAAGGGACACGGGTTTATGGTTACACCTTC.